The rows below give T cell receptor beta chains drawn from one sample of a study of cytomegalovirus exposure and HLA in healthy donors. Repertoires were generated with immunoSEQ multiplex PCR, while TCRdb's copy carries only in-frame clones and drops some. The sample yields 200,000 to 250,000 clones, about 80% seen once. The sequenced sample consisted of PBMCs. These receptor sequences come from a woman aged 40 to 50 in good health and CMV-seronegative. Each CDR3 is given with its conserved first and last residue. Fields, in order: clone size, V gene, J gene, D gene, CDR3 protein, CDR3 DNA. D genes are given only for firm matches. Rows give clone size only sometimes, using once, few, many, or a class for an expanded clone.

>-|TRBV19|TRBJ1-1|TRBD1
CASRTGGGTEAFF
TGTGCCAGTAGAACAGGGGGGGGGACTGAAGCTTTCTTT
>-|TRBV5-5|TRBJ2-7|-
CASSFIDKSSYEQYF
TGTGCCAGCAGCTTTATCGACAAGTCCTCCTACGAGCAGTACTTC
>-|TRBV7-2|TRBJ2-7|TRBD1
CASSHGQVGVYEQYF
TGTGCCAGCAGCCACGGACAGGTTGGCGTGTACGAGCAGTACTTC
>once|TRBV15|TRBJ1-3|-
CATRELSSGNTIYF
TGTGCCACCCGAGAGTTAAGCTCTGGAAACACCATATATTTT
>-|TRBV6-1|TRBJ1-5|-
CASSEYSKSGPQHF
TGTGCCAGCAGTGAATACAGCAAGAGTGGGCCCCAGCATTTT
>-|TRBV5-4|TRBJ2-3|TRBD2
CASSTRLAGGRADTQYF
TGTGCCAGCAGCACCAGACTAGCGGGGGGGCGTGCAGATACGCAGTATTTT
>-|TRBV5-1|TRBJ2-2|TRBD1
CASSLGARQGWPGELFF
TGCGCCAGCAGCTTGGGGGCCCGACAGGGATGGCCCGGGGAGCTGTTTTTT
>once|TRBV6-5|TRBJ1-2|TRBD1
CASSGVGQVDYGYTF
TGTGCCAGCAGCGGTGTGGGACAGGTGGACTATGGCTACACCTTC
>-|TRBV7-9|TRBJ2-2|TRBD2
CSSSLVSGGGDTGELFF
TGTTCCAGCAGCTTAGTTTCCGGCGGGGGGGACACCGGGGAGCTGTTTTTT
>few|TRBV5-6|TRBJ2-6|-
CASSLGRSGANVLTF
TGTGCCAGCAGCTTGGGGAGGTCTGGGGCCAACGTCCTGACTTTC
>-|TRBV7-3|TRBJ2-3|TRBD1
CASSRTGDETGTDTQYF
TGTGCCAGCTCCCGGACAGGGGATGAGACCGGGACAGATACGCAGTATTTT
>-|TRBV5-4|TRBJ2-1|-
CASSLAGEQFF
TGTGCCAGCAGCTTGGCGGGTGAGCAGTTCTTC
>-|TRBV29-1|TRBJ2-1|-
CSVERDRGYNEQFF
TGCAGCGTTGAACGTGATCGGGGATACAATGAGCAGTTCTTC
>-|TRBV6-5|TRBJ2-7|-
CASSHLGRDYEQYF
TGTGCCAGCAGCCACCTCGGGCGGGACTACGAGCAGTACTTC
>-|TRBV7-3|TRBJ1-2|-
CASSPLHGINYGYTF
TGTGCCAGCAGCCCGTTACACGGGATTAACTATGGCTACACCTTC
>few|TRBV5-1|TRBJ1-4|-
CASSLDPSGQLFF
TGCGCCAGCAGCTTGGACCCGTCTGGGCAACTGTTTTTT
>-|TRBV11-3|TRBJ2-5|-
CASSPGSGETQYF
TGTGCCAGCAGCCCCGGCAGCGGAGAGACCCAGTACTTC
>-|TRBV13|TRBJ1-1|-
CASTLSRNTEAFF
TGTGCCAGCACCCTTAGTAGGAACACTGAAGCTTTCTTT
>-|TRBV4-1|TRBJ2-2|-
CASSRQGPPADTGELFF
TGCGCCAGCAGCCGCCAGGGGCCACCGGCGGACACCGGGGAGCTGTTTTTT
>-|TRBV4-2|TRBJ2-5|-
CASSQVALTGRETQYF
TGTGCCAGCAGCCAAGTGGCACTTACTGGGCGAGAGACCCAGTACTTC
>few|TRBV4-3|TRBJ1-4|TRBD1
CASSQELGQGNEKLFF
TGCGCCAGCAGCCAAGAGCTGGGACAGGGTAATGAAAAACTGTTTTTT
>-|TRBV28|TRBJ1-1|-
CASSFRTAHTEAFF
TGTGCCAGCAGTTTTAGGACAGCCCACACTGAAGCTTTCTTT
>-|TRBV5-5|TRBJ2-7|-
CASSLDRSSYEQYF
TGTGCCAGCAGCTTGGACCGGAGCTCCTACGAGCAGTACTTC
>-|TRBV9|TRBJ2-3|-
CASSVGVDTQYF
TGTGCCAGCAGCGTCGGGGTGGATACGCAGTATTTT
>-|TRBV21-1|TRBJ2-2|-
CASSKGDRGPFTGELFF
TGTGCCAGCAGCAAAGGGGACAGGGGGCCGTTCACCGGGGAGCTGTTTTTT
>-|TRBV9|TRBJ1-1|-
CASSATGTGTEAFF
TGTGCCAGCAGCGCAACAGGGACGGGCACTGAAGCTTTCTTT
>-|TRBV11-3|TRBJ2-5|-
CASSLFRGETQYF
TGTGCCAGCAGCTTATTTAGGGGGGAGACCCAGTACTTC
>once|TRBV6-4|TRBJ1-2|-
CASSDPITPPRGYTF
TGTGCCAGCAGTGACCCGATAACACCACCGCGGGGCTACACCTTC
>-|TRBV28|TRBJ1-5|-
CASSLPRGYQPQHF
TGTGCCAGCAGTCTACCCCGGGGGTATCAGCCCCAGCATTTT
>-|TRBV6-6|TRBJ2-7|-
CASTMDSPYEQYF
TGTGCCAGCACCATGGACAGCCCCTACGAGCAGTACTTC
>-|TRBV6-6|TRBJ1-5|-
CASSRGGRDHQPQHF
TGTGCCAGCAGCCGGGGGGGCAGGGACCATCAGCCCCAGCATTTT
>-|TRBV5-1|TRBJ1-6|-
CASSLEAPGGSPLHF
TGCGCCAGCAGCTTGGAGGCTCCCGGAGGTTCACCCCTCCACTTT
>-|TRBV2|TRBJ1-1|-
CASKEGTEAFF
TGTGCCAGCAAAGAGGGAACTGAAGCTTTCTTT
>once|TRBV19|TRBJ2-3|-
CASSIDMASVAIDTQYF
TGTGCCAGTAGTATAGACATGGCTAGCGTCGCGATAGATACGCAGTATTTT
>few|TRBV5-6|TRBJ1-4|-
CASSLARGINEKLFF
TGTGCCAGCAGCTTGGCGCGGGGGATCAATGAAAAACTGTTTTTT
>-|TRBV5-4|TRBJ1-2|TRBD1
CASSRPGTGYGYTF
TGTGCCAGCAGTCGTCCCGGGACAGGGTATGGCTACACCTTC
>few|TRBV7-6|TRBJ1-4|-
CASSDSPRGEEKLFF
TGTGCCAGCAGCGATTCTCCACGGGGGGAAGAAAAACTGTTTTTT
>-|TRBV7-6|TRBJ2-2|-
CASSRMPGERGTGELFF
TGTGCCAGCAGCAGAATGCCCGGTGAGAGAGGGACCGGGGAGCTGTTTTTT
>-|TRBV5-5|TRBJ2-5|TRBD1
CASGTVLETQYF
TGTGCCAGCGGGACAGTACTTGAGACCCAGTACTTC
>-|TRBV7-9|TRBJ2-3|TRBD1
CASSPTGGTDTQYF
TGTGCCAGCAGTCCGACAGGGGGCACAGATACGCAGTATTTT
>-|TRBV7-9|TRBJ2-2|-
CASSPRGTRTGELFF
TGTGCCAGCAGCCCACGGGGTACAAGGACCGGGGAGCTGTTTTTT
>-|TRBV5-1|TRBJ1-1|-
CASSPVWGGNTEAFF
TGCGCCAGCAGCCCCGTTTGGGGAGGGAACACTGAAGCTTTCTTT
>-|TRBV5-8|TRBJ2-3|TRBD1
CASSKDRGDTQYF
TGTGCCAGCAGCAAGGACAGGGGGGATACGCAGTATTTT
>-|TRBV28|TRBJ1-5|-
CASLGHGPQPQHF
TGTGCCAGCCTAGGACATGGTCCTCAGCCCCAGCATTTT
>-|TRBV7-2|TRBJ2-7|-
CASSLAMAEQYF
TGTGCCAGCAGCTTAGCGATGGCCGAGCAGTACTTC
>-|TRBV7-8|TRBJ2-7|TRBD1
CASSLGDRVYEQYF
TGTGCCAGCAGCTTAGGGGACAGGGTCTACGAGCAGTACTTC
>few|TRBV5-5|TRBJ1-5|TRBD1
CASSPDRGYNQPQHF
TGTGCCAGCAGCCCGGACAGGGGGTACAATCAGCCCCAGCATTTT
>-|TRBV28|TRBJ2-5|TRBD2
CASSFGGSGGETQYF
TGTGCCAGCAGTTTTGGCGGGTCGGGGGGTGAGACCCAGTACTTC
>-|TRBV7-2|TRBJ1-5|-
CASSLGEVQPQHF
TGTGCCAGCAGCTTAGGAGAGGTTCAGCCCCAGCATTTT
>-|TRBV7-2|TRBJ1-6|-
CASSLYGFYNSPLHF
TGTGCCAGCAGCTTATACGGGTTCTATAATTCACCCCTCCACTTT
>-|TRBV7-9|TRBJ1-3|-
CASSSRGSGNTIYF
TGTGCCAGCAGCTCTAGGGGCTCTGGAAACACCATATATTTT